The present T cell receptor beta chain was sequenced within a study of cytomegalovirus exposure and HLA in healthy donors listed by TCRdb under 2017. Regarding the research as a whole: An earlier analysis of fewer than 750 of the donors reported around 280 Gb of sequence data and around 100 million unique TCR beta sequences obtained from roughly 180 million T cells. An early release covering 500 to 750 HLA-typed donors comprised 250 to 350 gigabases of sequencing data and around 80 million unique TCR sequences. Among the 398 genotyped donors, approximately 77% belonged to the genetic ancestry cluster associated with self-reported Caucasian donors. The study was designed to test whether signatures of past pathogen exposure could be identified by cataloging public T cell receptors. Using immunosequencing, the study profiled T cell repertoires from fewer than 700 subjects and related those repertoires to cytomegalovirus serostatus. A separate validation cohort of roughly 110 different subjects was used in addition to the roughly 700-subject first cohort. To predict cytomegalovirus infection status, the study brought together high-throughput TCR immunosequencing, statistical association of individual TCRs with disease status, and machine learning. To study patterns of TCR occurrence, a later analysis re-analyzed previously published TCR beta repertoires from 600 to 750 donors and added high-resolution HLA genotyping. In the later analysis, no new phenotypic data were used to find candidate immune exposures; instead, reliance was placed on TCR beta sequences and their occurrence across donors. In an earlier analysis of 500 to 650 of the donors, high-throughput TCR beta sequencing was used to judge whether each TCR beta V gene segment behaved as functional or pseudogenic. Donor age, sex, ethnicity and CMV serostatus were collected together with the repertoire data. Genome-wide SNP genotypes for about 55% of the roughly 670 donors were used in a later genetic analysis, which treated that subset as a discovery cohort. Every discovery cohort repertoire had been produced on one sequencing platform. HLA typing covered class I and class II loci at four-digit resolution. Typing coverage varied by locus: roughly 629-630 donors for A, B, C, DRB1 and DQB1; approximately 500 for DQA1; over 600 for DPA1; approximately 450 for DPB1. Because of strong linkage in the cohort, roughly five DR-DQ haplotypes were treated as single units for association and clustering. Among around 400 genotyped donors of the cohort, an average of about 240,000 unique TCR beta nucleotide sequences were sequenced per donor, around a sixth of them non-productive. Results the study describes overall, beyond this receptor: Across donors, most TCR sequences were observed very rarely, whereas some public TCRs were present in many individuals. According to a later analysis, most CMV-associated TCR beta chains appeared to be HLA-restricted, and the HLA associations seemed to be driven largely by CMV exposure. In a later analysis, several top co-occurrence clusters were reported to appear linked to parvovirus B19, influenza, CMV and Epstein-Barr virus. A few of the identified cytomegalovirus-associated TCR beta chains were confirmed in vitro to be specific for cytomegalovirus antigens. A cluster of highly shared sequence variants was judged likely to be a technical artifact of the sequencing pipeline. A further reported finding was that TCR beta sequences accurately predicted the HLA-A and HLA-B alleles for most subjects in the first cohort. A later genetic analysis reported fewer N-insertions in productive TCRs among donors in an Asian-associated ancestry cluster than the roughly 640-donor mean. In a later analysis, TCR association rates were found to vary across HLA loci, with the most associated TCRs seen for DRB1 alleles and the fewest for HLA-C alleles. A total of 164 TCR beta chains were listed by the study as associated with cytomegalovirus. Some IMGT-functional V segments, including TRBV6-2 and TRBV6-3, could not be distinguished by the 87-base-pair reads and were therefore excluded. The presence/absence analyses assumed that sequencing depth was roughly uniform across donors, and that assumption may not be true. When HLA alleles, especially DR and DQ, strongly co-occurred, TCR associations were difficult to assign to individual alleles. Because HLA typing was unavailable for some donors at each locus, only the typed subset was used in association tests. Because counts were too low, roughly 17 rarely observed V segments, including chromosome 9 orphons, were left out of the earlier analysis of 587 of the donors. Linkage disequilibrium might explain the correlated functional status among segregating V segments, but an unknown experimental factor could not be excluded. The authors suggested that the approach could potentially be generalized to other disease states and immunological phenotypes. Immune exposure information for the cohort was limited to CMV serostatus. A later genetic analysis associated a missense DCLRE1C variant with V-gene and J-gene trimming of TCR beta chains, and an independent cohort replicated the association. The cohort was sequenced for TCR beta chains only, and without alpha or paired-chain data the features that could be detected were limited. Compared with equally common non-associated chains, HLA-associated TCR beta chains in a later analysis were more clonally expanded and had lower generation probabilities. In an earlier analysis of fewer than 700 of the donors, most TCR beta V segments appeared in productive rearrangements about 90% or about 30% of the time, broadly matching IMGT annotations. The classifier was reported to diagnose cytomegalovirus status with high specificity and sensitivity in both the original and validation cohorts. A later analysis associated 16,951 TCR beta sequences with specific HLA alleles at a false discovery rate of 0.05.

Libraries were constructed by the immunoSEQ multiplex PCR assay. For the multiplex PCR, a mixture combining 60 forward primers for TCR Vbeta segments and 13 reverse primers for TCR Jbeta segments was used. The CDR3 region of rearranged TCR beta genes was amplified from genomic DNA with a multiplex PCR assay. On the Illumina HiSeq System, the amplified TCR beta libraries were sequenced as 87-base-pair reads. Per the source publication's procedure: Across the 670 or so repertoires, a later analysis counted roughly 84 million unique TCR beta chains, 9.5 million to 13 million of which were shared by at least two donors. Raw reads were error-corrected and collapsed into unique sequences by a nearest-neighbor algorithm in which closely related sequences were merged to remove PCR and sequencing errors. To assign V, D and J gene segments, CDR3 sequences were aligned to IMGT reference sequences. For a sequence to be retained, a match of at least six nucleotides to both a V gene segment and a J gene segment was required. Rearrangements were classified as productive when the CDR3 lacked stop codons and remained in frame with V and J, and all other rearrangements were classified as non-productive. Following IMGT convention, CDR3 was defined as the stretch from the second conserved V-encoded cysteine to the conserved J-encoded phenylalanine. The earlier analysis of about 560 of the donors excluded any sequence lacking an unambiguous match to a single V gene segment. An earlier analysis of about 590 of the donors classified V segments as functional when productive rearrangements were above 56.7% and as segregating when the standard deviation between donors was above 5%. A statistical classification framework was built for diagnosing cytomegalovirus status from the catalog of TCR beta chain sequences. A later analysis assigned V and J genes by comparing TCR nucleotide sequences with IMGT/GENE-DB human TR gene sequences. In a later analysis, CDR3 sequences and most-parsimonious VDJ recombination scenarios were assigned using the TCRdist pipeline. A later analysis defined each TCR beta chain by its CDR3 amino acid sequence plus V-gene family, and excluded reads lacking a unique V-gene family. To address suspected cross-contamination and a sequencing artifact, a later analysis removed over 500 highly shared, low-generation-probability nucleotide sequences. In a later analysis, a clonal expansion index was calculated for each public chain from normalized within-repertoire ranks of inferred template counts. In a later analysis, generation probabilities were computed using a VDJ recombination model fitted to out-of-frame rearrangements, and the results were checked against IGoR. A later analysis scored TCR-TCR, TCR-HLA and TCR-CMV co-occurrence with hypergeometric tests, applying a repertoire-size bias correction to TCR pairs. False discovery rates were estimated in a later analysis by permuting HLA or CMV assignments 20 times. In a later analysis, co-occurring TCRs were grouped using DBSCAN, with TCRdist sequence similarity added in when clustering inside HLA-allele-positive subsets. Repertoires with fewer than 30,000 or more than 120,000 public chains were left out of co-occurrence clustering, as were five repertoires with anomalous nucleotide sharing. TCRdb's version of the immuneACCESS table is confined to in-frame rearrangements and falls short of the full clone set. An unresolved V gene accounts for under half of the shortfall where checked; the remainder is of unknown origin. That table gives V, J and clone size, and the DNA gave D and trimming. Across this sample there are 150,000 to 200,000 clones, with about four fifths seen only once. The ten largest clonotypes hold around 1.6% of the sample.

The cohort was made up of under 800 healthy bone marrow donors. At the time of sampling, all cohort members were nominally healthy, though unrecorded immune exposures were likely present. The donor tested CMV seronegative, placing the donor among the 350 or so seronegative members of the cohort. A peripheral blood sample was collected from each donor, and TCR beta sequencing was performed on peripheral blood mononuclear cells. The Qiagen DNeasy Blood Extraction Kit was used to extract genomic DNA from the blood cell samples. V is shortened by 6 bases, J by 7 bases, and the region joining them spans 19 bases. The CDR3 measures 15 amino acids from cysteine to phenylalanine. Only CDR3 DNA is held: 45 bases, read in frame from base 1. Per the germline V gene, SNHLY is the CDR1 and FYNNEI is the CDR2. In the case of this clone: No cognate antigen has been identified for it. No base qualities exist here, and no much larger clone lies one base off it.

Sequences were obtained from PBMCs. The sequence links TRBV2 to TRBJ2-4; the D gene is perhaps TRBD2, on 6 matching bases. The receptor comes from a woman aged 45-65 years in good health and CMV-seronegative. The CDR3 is CASRELTGEGNIQYF. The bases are TGTGCCAGCAGAGAATTGACGGGAGAGGGGAACATTCAGTACTTC. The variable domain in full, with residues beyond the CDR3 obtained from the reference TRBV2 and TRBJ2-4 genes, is EPEVTQTPSHQVTQMGQEVILRCVPISNHLYFYWYRQILGQKVEFLVSFYNNEISEKSEIFDDQFSVERPDGSNFTLKIRSTKLEDSAMYFCASRELTGEGNIQYFGAGTRLSVL.